This TCR beta chain comes out of a study of blood T cell repertoires in COVID-19. Study as a whole: In each case, the material was cDNA or gDNA derived from T cells, B-cell-depleted T cells, or PBMCs.

Patients in Seattle were enrolled during active infection, then followed longitudinally. Original methodology: Quantification of nucleated cells was approximated via reference gene primer amplification. Using immunoSEQ multiplex PCR, the repertoire was profiled, and TCRdb retains in-frame clones only, with some absent. For V, J and clone size, that table is used; D and trimming come from the DNA. The repertoire holds about 180,000 clones, with about 81% as singletons. Trimming shortened V by 6 bases and J by 5 bases, and 19 bases separated the two germline ends. CDR1 and CDR2 (germline): MNHEY, SVGAGI. This CDR3 is 15 amino acids long.

The chain links TRBV6-5 to TRBJ1-2, with D perhaps matching TRBD1 (6 bases). The receptor was derived from a woman older than 75 with COVID-19, enrolled during active disease. Sample: peripheral blood. This chain's CDR3 is CASRTQRQALYGYTF. In DNA form, the CDR3 reads TGTGCCAGCAGGACCCAGCGACAGGCACTTTATGGCTACACCTTC.